This TCR beta chain was retrieved from a study of OX40 agonist ivuxolimab in advanced cancers. The study, taken as a whole, reports: In the 0.1 to 3.0 mg/kg range, CD4+ and CD8+ blood T cells had expanded clonally by week 6.

Profiling relied on immunoSEQ multiplex PCR, and the TCRdb table lists in-frame clones only, not all of them. The data contain 50,000 to 65,000 clones, approximately 80% of them seen just once; the ten biggest clones take up around 12%. Comments on this clone: Antigen specificity is unknown.

The CDR3 loop spans 16 amino acids. Losses at the gene ends were 4 bases for V and 0 bases for J; bases not matched to a gene: 4. The germline V gene encodes CDR1 SGHVS and CDR2 FQNEAQ. Here the sequenced sample was CD4+ or CD8+ T cells sorted from blood, taken in a trial of the OX40 agonist ivuxolimab. The rearrangement uses TRBV7-8 and TRBJ1-3; 9 positions agree with TRBD1. The receptor comes from an adult with an advanced solid tumor such as melanoma, head and neck, liver or kidney cancer. CDR3 residues: CASSWGTGRSGNTIYF. The CDR3 bases are TGTGCCAGCAGCTGGGGGACAGGGCGCTCTGGAAACACCATATATTTT. The variable domain in full, with the rest retrieved from reference TRBV7-8 and TRBJ1-3, is GAGVSQSPRYKVAKRGQDVALRCDPISGHVSLFWYQQALGQGPEFLTYFQNEAQLDKSGLPSDRFFAERPEGSVSTLKIQRTQQEDSAVYLCASSWGTGRSGNTIYFGEGSWLTVV.